This is a list of T cell receptor beta chains from one sample in a study of vaccination and CD4 T cells after COVID-19. Antigens for these TCRs are unknown. TCRdb reprocessed the PCR reads via MiXCR and lists one record per CDR3 protein. The table has thousands of distinct CDR3 sequences, about 20% seen once. The sample taken for sequencing was CD4+ T cells from blood, cultured in vitro. The receptor source for this set is a human donor in good health. Each CDR3 is given with its conserved first and last residue. Each record gives: CDR3 length, V gene, J gene, D gene, CDR3 protein. The D gene is left open where the match is weak.

16	TRBV20-1	TRBJ2-1	.	CSARGYVASSYNEQFF
15	TRBV20-1	TRBJ2-1	TRBD2	CSATGTSGDNNEQFF
12	TRBV19	TRBJ1-2	.	CASSIGPRGYTF
13	TRBV11-2	TRBJ2-7	.	CASSPRQTYEQYF
12	TRBV5-1	TRBJ2-3	.	CASSLSSDTQYF
14	TRBV7-2	TRBJ2-5	.	CASSASKTGETQYF
15	TRBV28	TRBJ1-6	.	CASSFGGSYNSPLHF
14	TRBV19	TRBJ2-7	.	CASSIGGNSYEQYF
18	TRBV14	TRBJ1-6	.	CASSSLTGGTFANSPLHF
12	TRBV12-3/TRBV12-4	TRBJ2-2	.	CASSPWTGELFF
15	TRBV7-2	TRBJ1-2	TRBD1	CASSLVGTGDYGYTF
16	TRBV1	TRBJ2-7	.	CTSSDVGRRRLYEQYF
18	TRBV7-9	TRBJ2-1	TRBD2	CASSLPYRLAGNGNEQFF
16	TRBV18	TRBJ2-2	TRBD2	CASSLGSGANTGELFF
14	TRBV5-4	TRBJ2-7	.	CASSLVGGLYEQYF
18	TRBV19	TRBJ2-3	.	CASKGRQGVPTYTDTQYF
13	TRBV2	TRBJ2-7	.	CASSEGASYEQYF
14	TRBV30	TRBJ2-2	.	CAWSVHGATGELFF
13	TRBV20-1	TRBJ1-1	TRBD1	CSAEGQGHVGTFF
16	TRBV12-3/TRBV12-4	TRBJ1-5	TRBD1	CASSFYGTGDNQPQHF
19	TRBV18	TRBJ2-1	TRBD2	CASSPAGTSGRPRGDEQFF
15	TRBV18	TRBJ1-2	.	CASSPVGEANYGYTF
12	TRBV20-1	TRBJ2-4	TRBD2	CSAMRGEPDSYF
15	TRBV6-1	TRBJ2-7	TRBD1	CASSEPPGTGYEQYF
16	TRBV11-2	TRBJ1-1	.	CASSLSGDRRNTEAFF
15	TRBV5-1	TRBJ2-5	TRBD2	CASSSLSGGGETQYF
15	TRBV7-8	TRBJ2-1	TRBD2	CASSLGRREGLRQFF
14	TRBV28	TRBJ1-5	TRBD1	CASSLWQGAQPQHF
16	TRBV4-2	TRBJ1-1	.	CASSQEFGRTNTEAFF
15	TRBV7-9	TRBJ2-2	.	CASSLGASRPGELFF
16	TRBV6-1	TRBJ2-3	.	CASSHPIQGYTDTQYF
15	TRBV24-1	TRBJ2-5	TRBD2	CATSDPSGRGETQYF
12	TRBV4-1	TRBJ2-5	.	CASIRSQETQYF
16	TRBV7-8	TRBJ2-2	TRBD2	CASSWPSGGNTGELFF
13	TRBV2	TRBJ2-1	TRBD2	CASWGASGMSRIF
16	TRBV7-2	TRBJ1-1	.	CASSPSTGILGTEAFF
12	TRBV29-1	TRBJ1-2	.	CSVSQGNTGYTF
16	TRBV18	TRBJ1-1	.	CASSPLTGRLNTEAFF
17	TRBV4-2	TRBJ1-6	.	CASSPFVDQSGGSPLHF
14	TRBV2	TRBJ1-2	.	CASSYETVNYGYTF
16	TRBV30	TRBJ1-3	.	CAWTARGGRRGNTIYF
15	TRBV24-1	TRBJ2-3	.	CATSDLTRGTDTQYF
14	TRBV20-1	TRBJ2-7	TRBD1	CSAGGGTGGFEQYF
13	TRBV6-1	TRBJ2-7	.	CASSGYAPYEQYF
15	TRBV20-1	TRBJ1-5	.	CSATPDTYSNQPQHF
14	TRBV11-1	TRBJ1-3	TRBD1	CASNARGGRNTIYF
15	TRBV11-3	TRBJ2-2	.	CASSLVGANTGELFF
17	TRBV5-1	TRBJ1-2	TRBD1	CASSVTGTGEMNDGYTF
14	TRBV5-4	TRBJ2-3	.	CASSLGQFTDTQYF
14	TRBV18	TRBJ2-3	TRBD1	CASSRGQGIDTQYF
14	TRBV7-9	TRBJ2-1	.	CASSYPQGDNEQFF
15	TRBV6-2/TRBV6-3	TRBJ2-5	TRBD2	CASSRLAGGPETQYF
14	TRBV7-8	TRBJ2-7	.	CASSPRRESYEQYF